The next 15 T cell receptor beta chains were all read from a single sample in a study of cytomegalovirus exposure and HLA in healthy donors. It was with 60 Vbeta and 13 Jbeta primers that the PCR ran. Data came from immunoSEQ multiplex PCR; TCRdb stores just in-frame clones and leaves some out. The sample consists of about 120,000 clones, 70% to 90% of them appearing once. Sequencing used PBMCs. All receptors derive from a middle-aged man in good health and CMV-seronegative.

The CDR3 loop reads CASGRAGDNNSPLHF. As DNA, the CDR3 is TGTGCCAGCGGCCGAGCGGGGGACAATAATTCACCCCTCCACTTT. This rearrangement joins TRBV6-6 to TRBJ1-6; D is perhaps TRBD1 (6 bases). This CDR3 contains 15 residues. Germline CDR1 MNHNY, CDR2 SVGAGI (reference sequence). V was shortened by 8 bases and J by 5 bases, with 16 bases between the two germline ends.

This chain uses TRBV5-1 with TRBJ2-5; D possibly corresponds to TRBD2 (5 bases). This CDR3 comprises 14 residues. V was cut by 2 bases and J by 2 bases, with 10 bases left in between. CDR1 is SGHRS and CDR2 is YFSETQ in the germline V gene. CDR3 nucleotides: TGCGCCAGCAGCTTAGTAGAGGGTCAAGAGACCCAGTACTTC. It encodes CASSLVEGQETQYF. Full variable domain (missing parts from reference TRBV5-1 and TRBJ2-5): KAGVTQTPRYLIKTRGQQVTLSCSPISGHRSVSWYQQTPGQGLQFLFEYFSETQRNKGNFPGRFSGRQFSNSRSEMNVSTLELGDSALYLCASSLVEGQETQYFGPGTRLLVL.

This clone was detected only a few times. The chain couples TRBV19 to TRBJ2-7; 14 bases line up with TRBD2. Germline CDR1 LNHDA, CDR2 SQIVND (reference sequence). This CDR3 contains 17 residues. Trimming took 1 base from V and 5 from J; bases not matched to a gene: 7. This CDR3 is CASSIARLAGGTDEQYF. The CDR3 nucleotides are TGTGCCAGTAGTATAGCGAGACTAGCGGGAGGGACGGACGAGCAGTACTTC.

The V call is TRBV6-1, the J call TRBJ2-7, with D maybe TRBD2 (5 bases). V was cut by 1 base and J by 4 bases, with 17 bases left in between. CDR1 and CDR2 from the germline V gene are MNHNS and SASEGT. CDR3 size: 16 residues. The CDR3 DNA reads TGTGCCAGCAGTGAAGGGATAGGAGGCTCCCTTTACGAGCAGTACTTC. It is translated as CASSEGIGGSLYEQYF.

This clone occurred a few times. V usage is TRBV6-5 and J usage is TRBJ2-1, with 11 bases fitting TRBD2. The ends lost 10 bases at V and 6 bases at J; junction bases unmatched: 8. CDR1 is MNHEY and CDR2 is SVGAGI in the germline V gene. The length of the CDR3 is 14 residues. The CDR3 nucleotides are TGTGCCACGAGGGTAGCGGGGGGGGGCAATGAGCAGTTCTTC. It yields the protein CATRVAGGGNEQFF.

This sequence joins TRBV2 and TRBJ1-6; TRBD1 agrees at 7 bases. The CDR3 is 16 amino acids. CDR1 and CDR2 (germline): SNHLY, FYNNEI. The V segment lost 4 bases and the J segment 8 bases; nucleotides outside the gene matches: 11. CDR3 bases: TGTGCCAGCAGTGGCCCGGGACAGTGGGTCGATTCACCCCTCCACTTT. Amino acids: CASSGPGQWVDSPLHF.

The chain joins TRBV19 to TRBJ2-3, with no clear D. V was cut by 3 bases and J by 0 bases, with 7 bases left in between. This CDR3 contains 14 residues. Germline V CDR1 and CDR2: LNHDA, SQIVND (reference sequence). This CDR3 is CASSMGLSTDTQYF. The CDR3 DNA sequence: TGTGCCAGTAGTATGGGCCTTAGCACAGATACGCAGTATTTT. Full variable domain (rest looked up from reference TRBV19 and TRBJ2-3): DGGITQSPKYLFRKEGQNVTLSCEQNLNHDAMYWYRQDPGQGLRLIYYSQIVNDFQKGDIAEGYSVSREKKESFPLTVTSAQKNPTAFYLCASSMGLSTDTQYFGPGTRLTVL.

The chain uses TRBV19 and TRBJ2-1; 8 bases fit TRBD1. CDR3 length: 14 residues. J gave up 6 bases and V 7 bases, and 8 bases lay outside the gene matches. CDR1 and CDR2 (germline): LNHDA, SQIVND (reference sequence). Here the CDR3 DNA reads TGTGCCAGTACGGAGACAGGGGCCTTCAATGAGCAGTTCTTC. It specifies CASTETGAFNEQFF. The full variable domain, rest sourced from reference TRBV19 and TRBJ2-1, is DGGITQSPKYLFRKEGQNVTLSCEQNLNHDAMYWYRQDPGQGLRLIYYSQIVNDFQKGDIAEGYSVSREKKESFPLTVTSAQKNPTAFYLCASTETGAFNEQFFGPGTRLTVL.

The chain has TRBV28 and TRBJ2-7; a possible D gene is TRBD1 (6 bases). V was trimmed by 1 base and J by 12 bases, leaving 10 bases between them. This CDR3 spans 11 amino acids. The germline V gene encodes CDR1 MDHEN and CDR2 SYDVKM. The CDR3: CASSLSGAWYF. DNA for the CDR3: TGTGCCAGCAGTTTATCAGGGGCCTGGTACTTC.

The chain joins TRBV14 to TRBJ2-1; 8 bases match TRBD2. Unmatched junction bases numbered 13, after V lost 0 bases and J lost 6 bases. Germline CDR1 and CDR2: SGHDN and FVKESK. The CDR3 is 18 residues long. The CDR3 loop reads CASSQEASGRGWANEQFF. The CDR3 region has the DNA TGTGCCAGCAGCCAAGAAGCGAGCGGGAGAGGTTGGGCCAATGAGCAGTTCTTC.

This chain uses TRBV7-8 with TRBJ1-2; 8 bases line up with TRBD1. Germline lookup yields CDR1 SGHVS and CDR2 FQNEAQ. V lost 6 bases to trimming and J lost 4 bases; unmatched junction nucleotides: 7. CDR3 length: 14 residues. CDR3 sequence (DNA): TGTGCCAGCAGTCGACAGGGGCAGCTCTATGGCTACACCTTC. Protein sequence: CASSRQGQLYGYTF.

The chain uses TRBV28 and TRBJ1-5; no clear D. The CDR3 is 16 residues long. Trimming removed 3 bases at V and 2 bases at J, with 14 bases between. The germline CDR1 and CDR2 sequences are MDHEN and SYDVKM. The CDR3 is CASSFSGSAGNQPQHF. The CDR3 DNA reads TGTGCCAGCAGTTTTTCTGGGTCAGCGGGCAATCAGCCCCAGCATTTT. The whole variable domain, filled in from reference TRBV28 and TRBJ1-5, reads DVKVTQSSRYLVKRTGEKVFLECVQDMDHENMFWYRQDPGLGLRLIYFSYDVKMKEKGDIPEGYSVSREKKERFSLILESASTNQTSMYLCASSFSGSAGNQPQHFGDGTRLSIL.

The chain couples TRBV30 to TRBJ1-5; D gene unclear. This CDR3 has 14 amino acids. V was pared by 7 bases and J by 4 bases, with 17 bases between. Germline CDR1 and CDR2: GTSNPN and SVGIG (reference sequence). For the CDR3, the DNA is TGTGCCTCCCGGGCCCCGGGAGGAAATCAGCCCCAGCATTTT. It encodes CASRAPGGNQPQHF.

V gene TRBV30 combines with J gene TRBJ2-1; 12 bases align to TRBD2. V lost 5 bases and J lost 7; bases outside the gene matches: 6. The CDR3 spans 14 residues. Germline lookup yields CDR1 GTSNPN and CDR2 SVGIG (reference sequence). CDR3 loop: CAWGRTSGANEQFF. In nucleotides, the CDR3 is TGTGCCTGGGGGAGGACTAGCGGGGCAAATGAGCAGTTCTTC.

The chain links TRBV9 to TRBJ2-7, with TRBD2 matching 10 bases. The junction had 2 bases not matched to a gene; V was cut back by 4 bases and J by 4 bases. This CDR3 has 13 amino acids. CDR1 and CDR2 (germline): SGDLS, YYNGEE. The CDR3: CASSKTSGYEQYF. CDR3 nucleotides: TGTGCCAGCAGCAAGACTAGCGGGTACGAGCAGTACTTC.